This TCR beta chain originates from a study of blood T cell repertoires in COVID-19. The overall study: The United States, Italy and Spain provided the acute and convalescent COVID-19 samples. The cDNA or gDNA used as material had been derived from T cells, B-cell-depleted T cells, or PBMCs.

In the original analysis: Nucleated cell counts were estimated from reference gene primer amplification. Sequenced by immunoSEQ multiplex PCR; TCRdb stores in-frame clones only, minus some. From that table come the V and J calls and clone size; the DNA was used to work out D and trimming. The table lists 75,000 to 80,000 clones, about nine tenths of them singletons. The sample taken for sequencing was peripheral blood. This clonotype was sampled from a human donor in a cohort sampled during active COVID-19.

The CDR3 coding sequence is TGTGCCAGCAGCTTAGAAAACCGCAGGAAGCGGCCAGATACGCAGTATTTT. Translated: CASSLENRRKRPDTQYF. The chain joins TRBV7-9 to TRBJ2-3; TRBD2 might be the D (5 bases). CDR1 is SEHNR, CDR2 FQNEAQ, per germline (reference sequence). This CDR3 has 17 residues. The ends were cut back, 1 base at V and 4 bases at J, with 18 bases in the middle. Looking up the rest from reference TRBV7-9 and TRBJ2-3 gives the full variable domain: DTGVSQNPRHKITKRGQNVTFRCDPISEHNRLYWYRQTLGQGPEFLTYFQNEAQLEKSRLLSDRFSAERPKGSFSTLEIQRTEQGDSAMYLCASSLENRRKRPDTQYFGPGTRLTVL.